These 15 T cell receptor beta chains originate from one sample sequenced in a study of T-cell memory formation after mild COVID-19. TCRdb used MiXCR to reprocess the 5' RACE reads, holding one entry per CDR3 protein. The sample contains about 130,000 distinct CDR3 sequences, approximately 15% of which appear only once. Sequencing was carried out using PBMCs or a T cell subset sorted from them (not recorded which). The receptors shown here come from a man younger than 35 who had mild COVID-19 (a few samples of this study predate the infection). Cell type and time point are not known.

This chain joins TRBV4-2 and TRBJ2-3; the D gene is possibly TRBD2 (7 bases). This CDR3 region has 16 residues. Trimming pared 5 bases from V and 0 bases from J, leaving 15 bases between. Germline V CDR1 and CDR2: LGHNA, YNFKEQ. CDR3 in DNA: TGTGCCAGCAGCTATAGGGGGGGGGCCAGCACAGATACGCAGTATTTT. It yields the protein CASSYRGGASTDTQYF.

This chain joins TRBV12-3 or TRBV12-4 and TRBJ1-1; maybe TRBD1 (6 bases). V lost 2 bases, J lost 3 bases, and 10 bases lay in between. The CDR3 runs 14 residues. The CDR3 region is CASSLKGGYTEAFF. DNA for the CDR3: TGTGCCAGCAGTTTAAAGGGGGGTTACACTGAAGCTTTCTTT.

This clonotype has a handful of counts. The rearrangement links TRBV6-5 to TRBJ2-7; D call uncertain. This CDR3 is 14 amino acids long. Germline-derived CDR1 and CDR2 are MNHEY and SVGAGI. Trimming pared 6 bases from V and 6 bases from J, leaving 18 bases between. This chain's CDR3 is CASREDFSPLEQYF. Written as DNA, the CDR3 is TGTGCCAGCAGAGAGGATTTCTCCCCTCTCGAGCAGTACTTC.

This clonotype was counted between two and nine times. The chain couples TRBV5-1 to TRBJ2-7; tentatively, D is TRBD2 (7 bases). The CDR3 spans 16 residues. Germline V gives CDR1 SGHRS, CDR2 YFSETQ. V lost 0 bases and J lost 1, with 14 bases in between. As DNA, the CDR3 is TGCGCCAGCAGCTTGGAAGCGGGACACTCATCCTACGAGCAGTACTTC. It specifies CASSLEAGHSSYEQYF.

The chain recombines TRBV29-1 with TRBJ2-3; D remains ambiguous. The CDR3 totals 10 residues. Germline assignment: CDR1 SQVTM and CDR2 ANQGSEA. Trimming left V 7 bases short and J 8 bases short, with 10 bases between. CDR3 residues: CSGRWGTQYF. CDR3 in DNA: TGCAGCGGACGATGGGGTACGCAGTATTTT.

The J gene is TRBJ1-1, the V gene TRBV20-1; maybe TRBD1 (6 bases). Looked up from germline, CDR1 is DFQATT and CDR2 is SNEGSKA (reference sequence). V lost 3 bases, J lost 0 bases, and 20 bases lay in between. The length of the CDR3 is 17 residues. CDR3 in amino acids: CSARPIPGHPMNTEAFF. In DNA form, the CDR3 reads TGCAGTGCTAGGCCGATACCGGGACACCCCATGAACACTGAAGCTTTCTTT.

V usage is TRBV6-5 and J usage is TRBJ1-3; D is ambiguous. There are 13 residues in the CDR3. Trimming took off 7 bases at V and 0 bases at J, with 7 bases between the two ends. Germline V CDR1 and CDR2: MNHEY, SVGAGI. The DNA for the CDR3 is TGTGCCAGCAAGTCTTACTCTGGAAACACCATATATTTT. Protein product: CASKSYSGNTIYF.

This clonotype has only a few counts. CDR3: CASSLGAGFPPDEQYF. CDR3 nucleotides: TGTGCCAGCAGCTTAGGGGCGGGGTTCCCACCCGACGAGCAGTACTTC. The rearrangement joins TRBV7-2 to TRBJ2-7; possibly TRBD2 for D (6 bases). Looked up from germline, CDR1 is SGHTA and CDR2 is FQGNSA. Trimming removed 1 base at V and 5 bases at J, with 18 bases between. The CDR3 is made up of 16 amino acids.

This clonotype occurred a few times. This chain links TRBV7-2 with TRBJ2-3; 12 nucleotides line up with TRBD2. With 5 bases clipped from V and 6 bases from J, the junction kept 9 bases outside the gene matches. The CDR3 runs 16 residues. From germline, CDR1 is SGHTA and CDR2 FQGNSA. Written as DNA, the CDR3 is TGTGCCAGCAGCCTTCCGGGACTAGCGGGCAGGGATACGCAGTATTTT. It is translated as CASSLPGLAGRDTQYF.

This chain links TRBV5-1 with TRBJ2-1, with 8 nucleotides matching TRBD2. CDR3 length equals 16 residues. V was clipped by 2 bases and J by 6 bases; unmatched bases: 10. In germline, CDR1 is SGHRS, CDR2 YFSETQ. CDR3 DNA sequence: TGCGCCAGCAGCTTCGACCCGGGGGGGCTCTTCAATGAGCAGTTCTTC. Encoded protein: CASSFDPGGLFNEQFF. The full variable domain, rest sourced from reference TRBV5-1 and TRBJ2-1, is KAGVTQTPRYLIKTRGQQVTLSCSPISGHRSVSWYQQTPGQGLQFLFEYFSETQRNKGNFPGRFSGRQFSNSRSEMNVSTLELGDSALYLCASSFDPGGLFNEQFFGPGTRLTVL.

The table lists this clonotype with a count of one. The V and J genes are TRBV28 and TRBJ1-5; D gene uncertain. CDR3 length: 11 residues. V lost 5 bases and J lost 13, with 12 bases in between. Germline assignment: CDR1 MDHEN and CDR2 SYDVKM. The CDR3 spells CASSSGPPQHF. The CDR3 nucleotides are TGTGCCAGCAGTAGTGGGCCGCCACAGCATTTT.

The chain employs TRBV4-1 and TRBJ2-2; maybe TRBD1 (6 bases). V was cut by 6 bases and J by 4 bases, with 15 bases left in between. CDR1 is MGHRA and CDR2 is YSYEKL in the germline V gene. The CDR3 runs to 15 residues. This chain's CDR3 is CASRLTGTLTGELFF. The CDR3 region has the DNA TGCGCCAGCAGACTCACCGGGACACTCACCGGGGAGCTGTTTTTT.

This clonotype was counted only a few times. The CDR3 region is CASSPDAGTGEYTQYF. CDR3 DNA: TGTGCCAGCAGCCCCGACGCCGGGACAGGGGAGTATACCCAGTACTTC. The rearrangement links TRBV6-2 or TRBV6-3 to TRBJ2-5; 10 bases match TRBD1. Trimming took 6 bases from V and 8 from J; bases not matched to a gene: 15. The germline gives CDR1 MNHEY, CDR2 SVGEGT. The CDR3 has 16 amino acids.

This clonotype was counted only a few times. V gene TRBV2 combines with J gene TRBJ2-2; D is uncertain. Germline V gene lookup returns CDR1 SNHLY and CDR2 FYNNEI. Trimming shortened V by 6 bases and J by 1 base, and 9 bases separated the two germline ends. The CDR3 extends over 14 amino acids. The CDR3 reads CASRTQLNTGELFF. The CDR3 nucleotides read TGTGCCAGCAGAACCCAGTTGAACACCGGGGAGCTGTTTTTT. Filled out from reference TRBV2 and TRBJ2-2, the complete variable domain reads EPEVTQTPSHQVTQMGQEVILRCVPISNHLYFYWYRQILGQKVEFLVSFYNNEISEKSEIFDDQFSVERPDGSNFTLKIRSTKLEDSAMYFCASRTQLNTGELFFGEGSRLTVL.

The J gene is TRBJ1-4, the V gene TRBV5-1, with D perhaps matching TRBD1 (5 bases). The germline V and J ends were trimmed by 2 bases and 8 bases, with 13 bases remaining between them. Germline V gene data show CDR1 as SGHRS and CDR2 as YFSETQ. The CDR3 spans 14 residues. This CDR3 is CASSLGVGLEKLFF. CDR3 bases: TGCGCCAGCAGCTTAGGGGTTGGACTAGAAAAACTGTTTTTT.